This passage covers 12 T cell receptor beta chains from one sample sequenced in a study of cytomegalovirus exposure and HLA in healthy donors. PCR primers comprised 60 Vbeta and 13 Jbeta primers. Produced via immunoSEQ multiplex PCR; TCRdb's table is partial and in-frame only. The data contain roughly 200,000 clones, 70% to 80% of them seen just once; the ten biggest clones take up about 2.4%. The source material was PBMCs. All receptors derive from a man aged 60-69 years in good health and CMV-seronegative.

The rearrangement joins TRBV19 to TRBJ2-7; D perhaps matches TRBD2 (6 bases). Trimming pared 7 bases from V and 6 bases from J, leaving 16 bases between. The CDR3 extends over 13 amino acids. Germline V gene sequence: CDR1 LNHDA, CDR2 SQIVND (reference sequence). The CDR3 DNA sequence: TGTGCCAGTAAGAGGACTACCGTCTCCGAGCAGTACTTC. This translates into CASKRTTVSEQYF.

This chain joins TRBV9 and TRBJ2-2; D is perhaps TRBD2 (6 bases). V was clipped by 5 bases and J by 6 bases, with 14 bases between them. The germline V gene encodes CDR1 SGDLS and CDR2 YYNGEE. CDR3 size: 14 residues. CDR3 loop: CASRRGGVPGELFF. CDR3 bases: TGTGCCAGCAGGCGAGGAGGGGTCCCCGGGGAGCTGTTTTTT.

The rearrangement uses TRBV9 and TRBJ2-1, with 8 bases matching TRBD2. The V segment lost 0 bases and the J segment 0 bases; nucleotides outside the gene matches: 5. The CDR3 spans 17 residues. CDR1 and CDR2 from the germline V gene are SGDLS and YYNGEE. DNA for the CDR3: TGTGCCAGCAGCGTAGGACTAGCGAAGAGCTCCTACAATGAGCAGTTCTTC. Its translation is CASSVGLAKSSYNEQFF. Full variable domain (remainder filled in from reference TRBV9 and TRBJ2-1): DSGVTQTPKHLITATGQRVTLRCSPRSGDLSVYWYQQSLDQGLQFLIQYYNGEERAKGNILERFSAQQFPDLHSELNLSSLELGDSALYFCASSVGLAKSSYNEQFFGPGTRLTVL.

The gene calls are TRBV5-1 and TRBJ1-2; no clear D. The CDR3 sequence is 14 residues long. Germline-derived CDR1 and CDR2 are SGHRS and YFSETQ. The V and J ends lost 4 bases and 3 bases respectively, with 13 bases between them. This CDR3 reads CASSPSGGDYGYTF. For the CDR3, the DNA is TGCGCCAGCAGCCCGTCCGGAGGTGACTATGGCTACACCTTC. The whole variable domain, filled in from reference TRBV5-1 and TRBJ1-2, reads KAGVTQTPRYLIKTRGQQVTLSCSPISGHRSVSWYQQTPGQGLQFLFEYFSETQRNKGNFPGRFSGRQFSNSRSEMNVSTLELGDSALYLCASSPSGGDYGYTFGSGTRLTVV.

The CDR3: CASELLTGANYGYTF. The CDR3 nucleotides are TGTGCCAGTGAGCTTTTAACAGGAGCAAACTATGGCTACACCTTC. The chain is built from TRBV19 and TRBJ1-2; perhaps TRBD1 as D (5 bases). Deletions cut 8 bases from V and 2 bases from J, with 18 bases between. The CDR3 is 15 residues long. Germline CDR1 is LNHDA and CDR2 is SQIVND (reference sequence).

About this clone itself: At one boundary the junction diverges from the germline segment, which might be a read error. This chain links TRBV6-5 with TRBJ1-2; 12 bases are a match to TRBD1. There are 15 residues in the CDR3. Germline loops: CDR1 MNHEY, CDR2 SVGAGI. The CDR3 DNA is TGTGCCAGCAGTCCCTCGGGACAGGGGGCTTATGGCTACCCCTTC. This sequence encodes CASSPSGQGAYGYPF.

The rearrangement links TRBV5-4 to TRBJ2-5; a weak D match, TRBD1 (7 bases). The CDR3 runs to 14 residues. Trimming stripped 4 bases from V and 1 base from J, with 11 bases between. CDR1 is SGHNT, CDR2 YYREEE, per germline (reference sequence). The CDR3 region has the DNA TGTGCCAGCAGCGGAGGGACAGCCCAAGAGACCCAGTACTTC. As protein: CASSGGTAQETQYF.

The J gene is TRBJ2-2, the V gene TRBV29-1; D might be TRBD2 (5 bases). V lost 7 bases and J 1 base, leaving 13 bases between the germline ends. Germline lookup yields CDR1 SQVTM and CDR2 ANQGSEA. The CDR3 is 14 residues long. The CDR3 DNA is TGCAGCGCCCAAGGAGGTTTGAACACCGGGGAGCTGTTTTTT. Protein product: CSAQGGLNTGELFF.

This clone appeared once. J is TRBJ1-5 and V is TRBV19; D remains unclear. The V end lost 6 bases, the J end lost 3 bases, and 9 bases lay between the germline ends. This CDR3 contains 13 residues. In germline, CDR1 is LNHDA, CDR2 SQIVND (reference sequence). Written as DNA, the CDR3 is TGTGCCAGTAGCGACATTATCAATCAGCCCCAGCATTTT. Protein: CASSDIINQPQHF. Supplemented by reference TRBV19 and TRBJ1-5, the full variable domain reads DGGITQSPKYLFRKEGQNVTLSCEQNLNHDAMYWYRQDPGQGLRLIYYSQIVNDFQKGDIAEGYSVSREKKESFPLTVTSAQKNPTAFYLCASSDIINQPQHFGDGTRLSIL.

The count of this clone is one. The rearrangement uses TRBV18 and TRBJ2-7; TRBD1 might be the D (6 bases). Deletions cut 2 bases from V and 4 bases from J, with 15 bases between. The length of the CDR3 is 15 residues. Germline values: CDR1 KGHSH, CDR2 LQKENI. The CDR3 sequence is CASSPSQGKGYEQYF. The DNA for the CDR3 is TGTGCCAGCTCACCATCCCAGGGGAAGGGTTACGAGCAGTACTTC. Together with reference TRBV18 and TRBJ2-7, the CDR3 gives the full variable domain: NAGVMQNPRHLVRRRGQEARLRCSPMKGHSHVYWYRQLPEEGLKFMVYLQKENIIDESGMPKERFSAEFPKEGPSILRIQQVVRGDSAAYFCASSPSQGKGYEQYFGPGTRLTVT.

The chain couples TRBV7-8 to TRBJ2-7, with 7 bases lining up with TRBD1. Per germline, CDR1 SGHVS and CDR2 FQNEAQ. The length of the CDR3 is 15 residues. V gave up 1 base and J gave up 2 bases; unmatched junction bases: 5. The CDR3 is CASSLVGQPTYEQYF. The DNA for the CDR3 is TGTGCCAGCAGCTTAGTGGGACAGCCTACCTACGAGCAGTACTTC.

V gene TRBV2 combines with J gene TRBJ2-5; D not resolved. Trimming took off 6 bases at V and 6 bases at J, with 11 bases between the two ends. CDR1 is SNHLY, CDR2 FYNNEI, per germline. This CDR3 contains 12 residues. CDR3 nucleotide sequence: TGTGCCAGCAGCCCCGAACTTAAGACCCAGTACTTC. Translation: CASSPELKTQYF. Filled out from reference TRBV2 and TRBJ2-5, the complete variable domain reads EPEVTQTPSHQVTQMGQEVILRCVPISNHLYFYWYRQILGQKVEFLVSFYNNEISEKSEIFDDQFSVERPDGSNFTLKIRSTKLEDSAMYFCASSPELKTQYFGPGTRLLVL.